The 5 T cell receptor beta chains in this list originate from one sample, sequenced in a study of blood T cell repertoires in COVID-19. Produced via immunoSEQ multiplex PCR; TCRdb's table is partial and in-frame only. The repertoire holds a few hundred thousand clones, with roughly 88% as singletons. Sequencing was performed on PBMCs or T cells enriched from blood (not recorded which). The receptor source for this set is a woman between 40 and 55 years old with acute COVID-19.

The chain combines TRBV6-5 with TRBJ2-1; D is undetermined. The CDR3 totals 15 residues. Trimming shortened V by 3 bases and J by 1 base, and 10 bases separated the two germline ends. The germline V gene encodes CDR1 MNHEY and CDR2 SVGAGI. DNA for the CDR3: TGTGCCAGCAGTTATTCAGGATTGTCCTACAATGAGCAGTTCTTC. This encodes CASSYSGLSYNEQFF.

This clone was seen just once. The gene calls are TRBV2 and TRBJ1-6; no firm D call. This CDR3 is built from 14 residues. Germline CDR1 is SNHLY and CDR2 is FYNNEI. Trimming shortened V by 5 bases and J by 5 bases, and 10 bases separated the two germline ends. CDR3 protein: CASSTTRNNSPLHF. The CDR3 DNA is TGTGCCAGCAGTACAACAAGAAATAATTCACCCCTCCACTTT.

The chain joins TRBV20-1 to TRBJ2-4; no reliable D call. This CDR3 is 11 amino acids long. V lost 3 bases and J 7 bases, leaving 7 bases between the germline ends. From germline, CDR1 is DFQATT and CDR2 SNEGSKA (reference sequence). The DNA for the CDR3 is TGCAGTGCTAGCCCGTTTAACATTCAGTACTTC. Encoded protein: CSASPFNIQYF.

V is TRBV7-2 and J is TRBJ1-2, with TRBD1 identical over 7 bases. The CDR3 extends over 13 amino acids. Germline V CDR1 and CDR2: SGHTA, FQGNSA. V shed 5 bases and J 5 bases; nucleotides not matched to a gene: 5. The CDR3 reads CASSEQGPYGYTF. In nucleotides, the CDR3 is TGTGCCAGCAGCGAACAGGGGCCGTATGGCTACACCTTC.

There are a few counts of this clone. The CDR3: CASSVIPGTGELFF. DNA of the CDR3: TGTGCCAGCAGCGTTATCCCGGGGACCGGGGAGCTGTTTTTT. J is TRBJ2-2 and V is TRBV11-2, with D perhaps TRBD2 (5 bases). The V gene lost 5 bases and the J gene lost 5 bases, with 12 bases spanning the gap. This CDR3 is built from 14 residues. Germline lookup yields CDR1 SGHAT and CDR2 FQNNGV.